One and the same sample provided the 5 T cell receptor beta chains below, sequenced in a study of T-cell reconstitution after alpha-beta-depleted transplantation in children. Preparing the TCRbeta library involved the use of unique molecular identifiers. TCRdb called the PCR reads again in MiXCR, with one record for every CDR3 protein. The sample holds some 600,000 distinct CDR3 sequences, approximately 12% seen once. The sample here was PBMCs, mostly from graft donor cells, taken 360 days after TCRalphabeta/CD19-depleted stem cell transplant. The receptor source for this set is a male patient younger than 18 who had a stem cell transplant for acute myeloid leukemia, so the T cells may come from the graft donor.

This chain joins TRBV10-3 and TRBJ2-7; D is possibly TRBD1 or TRBD2 (6 bases each). CDR3 size: 14 residues. Germline V gene sequence: CDR1 ENHRY, CDR2 SYGVKD. Trimming removed 3 bases at V and 7 bases at J, with 16 bases between. CDR3 sequence: CAISDSRGGGEQYF. The CDR3, as DNA: TGTGCCATCAGTGATTCACGAGGAGGGGGTGAGCAGTACTTC.

With regard to this clonotype: A read error may account for a junction end that differs from germline. V is TRBV7-2 and J is TRBJ2-7; 13 bases agree with TRBD2. Germline V gene sequence: CDR1 SGHTA, CDR2 FQGNSA. This CDR3 has 16 residues. CDR3 nucleotide sequence: TGTGCCAGCAGCCGACAGCCTGGACTAGCGGGAGATCGCCTATCATTC. This sequence encodes CASSRQPGLAGDRLSF.

This clonotype was seen a few times. This rearrangement joins TRBV20-1 to TRBJ2-7; 8 bases are a match to TRBD2. Per the germline V gene, CDR1 is DFQATT and CDR2 is SNEGSKA (reference sequence). V lost 2 bases to trimming and J lost 0 bases; unmatched junction nucleotides: 12. The CDR3 totals 17 residues. The CDR3 spells CSARPSGLAGYSYEQYF. In DNA form, the CDR3 reads TGCAGTGCTAGACCCAGCGGTCTAGCGGGTTACTCCTACGAGCAGTACTTC.

This clonotype has a handful of counts. DNA for the CDR3: TGCAGTGCTAGATCGACAGGCCCAACTCAGCCCCAGCATTTT. It specifies CSARSTGPTQPQHF. The V call is TRBV20-1, the J call TRBJ1-5, with D possibly matching TRBD1 (6 bases). Between the trimmed V and J ends, which lost 2 bases and 6 bases, there was a span of 14 bases. This CDR3 comprises 14 residues. Per germline, CDR1 DFQATT and CDR2 SNEGSKA (reference sequence).

This clonotype came up many times. The V gene is TRBV20-1, the J gene TRBJ1-1; the D gene is possibly TRBD1 (6 bases). The CDR3 runs to 12 residues. The germline V gene has CDR1 DFQATT and CDR2 SNEGSKA (reference sequence). For the CDR3, the DNA is TGCAGCGCCCGGACAGCGAACACTGAAGCTTTCTTT. It specifies CSARTANTEAFF.